This is a list of T cell receptor beta chains from one sample in a study of blood T cell repertoires in COVID-19. Measured with immunoSEQ multiplex PCR; TCRdb has only the in-frame clones, and not every one. Of about 130,000 clones listed, approximately 80% are singletons. The sequenced material came from peripheral blood. These receptors all stem from an elderly man with acute or convalescent COVID-19. The CDR3 runs from the conserved cysteine through the conserved F or W. D genes are given only for firm matches. Rows may omit the clone size; those that give it use once, few, many or a size class.

d_gene,j_gene,abundance,v_gene,CDR3aa,CDR3nt
.,TRBJ2-7,.,TRBV4-1,CASSPPHGGRGEQYF,TGCGCCAGCAGCCCACCCCACGGGGGCAGGGGGGAGCAGTACTTC
.,TRBJ1-2,.,TRBV19,CASSMVPANYGYTF,TGTGCCAGTAGTATGGTCCCGGCTAACTATGGCTACACCTTC
.,TRBJ1-6,few,TRBV7-2,CASSLYSGGRNNSPLHF,TGTGCCAGCAGCTTATACTCGGGGGGAAGGAATAATTCACCCCTCCACTTT
TRBD1,TRBJ2-5,.,TRBV10-3,CAISRTGTAYQETQYF,TGTGCCATCAGCCGCACCGGGACAGCGTACCAAGAGACCCAGTACTTC
TRBD1,TRBJ2-7,.,TRBV2,CASSRTGGYEQYF,TGTGCCAGCAGCCGGACAGGGGGCTACGAGCAGTACTTC
TRBD2,TRBJ2-5,.,TRBV7-2,CASSFAGGKETQYF,TGTGCCAGCAGCTTCGCGGGGGGAAAAGAGACCCAGTACTTC
TRBD1,TRBJ2-2,.,TRBV10-3,CAISGQGPNTGELFF,TGTGCCATCAGCGGACAGGGTCCGAACACCGGGGAGCTGTTTTTT
TRBD1,TRBJ2-6,.,TRBV30,CAWSPGTAGANVLTF,TGTGCCTGGAGTCCAGGGACAGCTGGGGCCAACGTCCTGACTTTC
.,TRBJ1-5,.,TRBV2,CASSKEGYQPQHF,TGTGCCAGCAGTAAGGAGGGTTATCAGCCCCAGCATTTT
TRBD2,TRBJ2-3,many,TRBV6-5,CASSSSIAGGTDTQYF,TGTGCCAGCAGTTCCTCAATAGCGGGAGGCACAGATACGCAGTATTTT
TRBD1,TRBJ1-2,.,TRBV4-2,CASSQGLRQGVDGYTF,TGTGCCAGCAGCCAAGGGTTACGACAGGGTGTGGATGGCTACACCTTC
TRBD2,TRBJ2-7,few,TRBV20-1,CSASAAGGGGEQYF,TGCAGTGCTAGTGCGGCGGGGGGGGGCGGAGAGCAGTACTTC
.,TRBJ1-1,.,TRBV7-8,CASSLVSGAVPEAFF,TGTGCCAGCAGCTTAGTATCAGGGGCGGTTCCTGAAGCTTTCTTT
.,TRBJ1-1,few,TRBV6-1,CASSERVGVTEAFF,TGTGCCAGCAGTGAGAGGGTCGGGGTCACTGAAGCTTTCTTT
TRBD2,TRBJ2-5,.,TRBV28,CASSLSSGGRETQYF,TGTGCCAGCAGTTTAAGTAGCGGGGGACGGGAGACCCAGTACTTC
.,TRBJ2-5,.,TRBV7-2,CASSLWRVETQYF,TGTGCCAGCAGCTTATGGAGGGTAGAGACCCAGTACTTC
TRBD1,TRBJ1-6,.,TRBV11-2,CASSSSRDRAWGYNSPLHF,TGTGCCAGCAGCTCCTCTAGGGACAGGGCGTGGGGTTATAATTCACCCCTCCACTTT
.,TRBJ2-5,.,TRBV5-1,CASSWNPGLQETQYF,TGCGCCAGCAGCTGGAATCCGGGACTCCAAGAGACCCAGTACTTC
TRBD1,TRBJ1-4,few,TRBV18,CASSPVTGGIATNEKLFF,TGTGCCAGCTCACCCGTGACAGGGGGGATTGCAACTAATGAAAAACTGTTTTTT
.,TRBJ2-1,.,TRBV5-1,CASSSSSGSPYYNEQFF,TGCGCCAGCAGCTCTTCCTCCGGGAGTCCCTACTACAATGAGCAGTTCTTC